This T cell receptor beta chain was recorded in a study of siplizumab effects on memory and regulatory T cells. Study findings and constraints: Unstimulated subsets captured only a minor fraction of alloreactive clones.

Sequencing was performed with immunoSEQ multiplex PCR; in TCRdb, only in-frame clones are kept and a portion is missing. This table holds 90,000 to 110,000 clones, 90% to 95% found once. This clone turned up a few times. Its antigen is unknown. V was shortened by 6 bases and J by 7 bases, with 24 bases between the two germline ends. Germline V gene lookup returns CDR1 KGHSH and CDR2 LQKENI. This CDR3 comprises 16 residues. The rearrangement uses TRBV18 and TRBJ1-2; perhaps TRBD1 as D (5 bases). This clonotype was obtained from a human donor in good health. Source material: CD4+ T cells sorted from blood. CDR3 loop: CASSPTPVRDFSGYTF. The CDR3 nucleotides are TGTGCCAGCTCGCCGACCCCCGTCAGGGATTTCTCTGGCTACACCTTC.